The rows below give T cell receptor beta chains drawn from one sample of a study of blood T cell repertoires in COVID-19. Produced via immunoSEQ multiplex PCR; TCRdb's table is partial and in-frame only. The sample carries about 84,000 clones, around 80% recorded once. The specimen sequenced was peripheral blood. These receptors came from a man between 70 and 80 years old with acute or convalescent COVID-19. The CDR3 runs from the conserved cysteine through the conserved F or W. D genes are given only for firm matches. Some rows mark clone size as missing; the rest say once, few, many or name a class of expanded clone.

>once|-|TRBV29-1|TRBJ1-2
TGCAGCGTTGCAATGCGGGGCGCAGATGGCTACACCTTC
CSVAMRGADGYTF
>-|TRBD1|TRBV2|TRBJ2-5
TGTGCCAGCACCGAGGGGCCCGGGACAGGGATGGTGACCCAGTACTTC
CASTEGPGTGMVTQYF
>-|TRBD2|TRBV7-2|TRBJ2-1
TGTGCCAGCAGCTTAGTTACTAGCGGGGGGCGCGGCGAGTTCTTC
CASSLVTSGGRGEFF
>-|TRBD2|TRBV9|TRBJ2-5
TGTGCCAGCAGTGAAGGGACTAGCGGGAGGGGGACCCAGTACTTC
CASSEGTSGRGTQYF
>-|-|TRBV4-2|TRBJ1-3
TGTGCCAGCAGCCAAGATCGGCAGGGCCGAAACACCATATATTTT
CASSQDRQGRNTIYF
>-|-|TRBV6-5|TRBJ2-1
TGTGCCAGCAGTTACTCGAGGGACAACAATGAGCAGTTCTTC
CASSYSRDNNEQFF
>-|-|TRBV9|TRBJ2-2
TGTGCCAGCAGCGTAGGAGTGAGCACCGGGGAGCTGTTTTTT
CASSVGVSTGELFF
>-|-|TRBV30|TRBJ1-2
TGTGCCTGGGACACAGGACAGCTATATGGCTACACCTTC
CAWDTGQLYGYTF
>-|-|TRBV5-1|TRBJ2-1
TGCGCCAGCAGCTTGGGACTCAATTCCGAGCAGTTCTTC
CASSLGLNSEQFF
>-|TRBD1|TRBV6-5|TRBJ1-2
TGTGCCAGCAGTTACTCTAGGACAGGGGGCAACTATGGCTACACCTTC
CASSYSRTGGNYGYTF
>-|-|TRBV30|TRBJ1-4
TGTGCCTGGAGTGGCGGGAGGGGGTCTGCAACTAATGAAAAACTGTTTTTT
CAWSGGRGSATNEKLFF
>-|-|TRBV5-1|TRBJ2-2
TGCGCCAGCAGTCCTATAGACTTTAGCACCGGGGAGCTGTTTTTT
CASSPIDFSTGELFF
>-|TRBD1|TRBV5-1|TRBJ1-6
TGCGCCAGCAGCCCGGGGACAGGAAACTCACCCCTCCACTTT
CASSPGTGNSPLHF
>few|-|TRBV10-2|TRBJ2-1
TGCGCCAGCAGTGCGGGTGAGGCGGGACGAAATGAGCAGTTCTTC
CASSAGEAGRNEQFF
>-|-|TRBV10-3|TRBJ1-1
TGTGCCATCAGTGAGGGAGGGATGAACACTGAAGCTTTCTTT
CAISEGGMNTEAFF
>-|-|TRBV2|TRBJ1-6
TGTGCCAGCAGTCTCAGAGTCAGGAATTCACCCCTCCACTTT
CASSLRVRNSPLHF
>-|-|TRBV12-5|TRBJ1-1
TGTGCTAGTGGTTTCGAACAGGGGAACACTGAAGCTTTCTTT
CASGFEQGNTEAFF
>-|TRBD2|TRBV7-9|TRBJ2-7
TGTGCCAGCAGCTTAGCCAGCGGGAGTAGACCACACGAGCAGTACTTC
CASSLASGSRPHEQYF
>-|TRBD1|TRBV28|TRBJ1-2
TGTGCCAGCAGTTTATCTTCGGGACAGGGTATCGGCTACACCTTC
CASSLSSGQGIGYTF
>few|TRBD1|TRBV6-5|TRBJ1-2
TGTGCCAGCAACTGGGGACAGGGAATCTATGGCTACACCTTC
CASNWGQGIYGYTF
>-|-|TRBV27|TRBJ2-7
TGTGCCAGCAGTCGAGACCAGGGGATCGAGCAGTACTTC
CASSRDQGIEQYF
>-|-|TRBV16|TRBJ2-7
TGTGCCAGTGCGAGCTCCTACGAGCAGTACTTC
CASASSYEQYF
>-|TRBD2|TRBV25-1|TRBJ2-7
TGTGCCAGCAGTGACCGGACTAGCGGGAACTCCTACGAGCAGTACTTC
CASSDRTSGNSYEQYF
>-|-|TRBV19|TRBJ1-5
TGTGCCAGTCAATACAACGGGGGGGGCAATCAGCCCCAGCATTTT
CASQYNGGGNQPQHF
>-|-|TRBV2|TRBJ1-1
TGTGCCAGCAGTGTACCCAAGGACAGCGTAAACACTGAAGCTTTCTTT
CASSVPKDSVNTEAFF
>-|TRBD1|TRBV12-5|TRBJ2-1
TGTGCTAGTGGACCGGACAGGGGCAGATTGCATGAGCAGTTCTTC
CASGPDRGRLHEQFF
>-|-|TRBV21-1|TRBJ1-2
TGTGCCAGCAGCAATTGGCCGGGACAGACTACCAACTATGGCTACACCTTC
CASSNWPGQTTNYGYTF
>-|TRBD2|TRBV5-6|TRBJ2-1
TGTGCCAGCAGTTGGGTCTTTAGTGGCGGGAGCTACAATGAGCAGTTCTTC
CASSWVFSGGSYNEQFF
>-|-|TRBV7-8|TRBJ1-3
TGTGCCAGCACCCCCGGAGTCTCTGGAAACACCATATATTTT
CASTPGVSGNTIYF
>-|-|TRBV19|TRBJ2-7
TGTGCCAGTAGTATCGTAAAGCAGGGGAACTACGAGCAGTACTTC
CASSIVKQGNYEQYF
>-|TRBD2|TRBV2|TRBJ2-2
TGTGCCAGCAGTTTGGGACTAGCGGTAGACACCGGGGAGCTGTTTTTT
CASSLGLAVDTGELFF
>-|-|TRBV4-2|TRBJ1-6
TGTGCCAGCAGCCAAGGGCAGGGGTTGAACCTCCACTTT
CASSQGQGLNLHF
>once|-|TRBV7-3|TRBJ1-1
TGTGCCAGCAGCTTAACTGGGGCTCCGAACACTGAAGCTTTCTTT
CASSLTGAPNTEAFF
>-|-|TRBV6-5|TRBJ1-1
TGTGCCAGCAGTTACTCGTCAGGGATGGGGAACACTGAAGCTTTCTTT
CASSYSSGMGNTEAFF
>-|TRBD1|TRBV2|TRBJ1-5
TGTGCCAGCGGAGTGAGGACAGGGGTCTATCAGCCCCAGCATTTT
CASGVRTGVYQPQHF
>-|TRBD2|TRBV9|TRBJ2-3
TGTGCCAGCAGCGTATCGCTAGCGGGGGCCCTTGATACGCAGTATTTT
CASSVSLAGALDTQYF
>-|TRBD1|TRBV2|TRBJ2-5
TGTGCCAGCCGAGGGACAGACAGCCACCAAGAGACCCAGTACTTC
CASRGTDSHQETQYF
>-|-|TRBV6-5|TRBJ2-4
TGTGCCAGCACTCCCGCAGGGTTAGCCAAAAACATTCAGTACTTC
CASTPAGLAKNIQYF
>-|-|TRBV13|TRBJ1-3
TGTGCCAGCAGCCTAGACCGGCTAGATGGAAACACCATATATTTT
CASSLDRLDGNTIYF